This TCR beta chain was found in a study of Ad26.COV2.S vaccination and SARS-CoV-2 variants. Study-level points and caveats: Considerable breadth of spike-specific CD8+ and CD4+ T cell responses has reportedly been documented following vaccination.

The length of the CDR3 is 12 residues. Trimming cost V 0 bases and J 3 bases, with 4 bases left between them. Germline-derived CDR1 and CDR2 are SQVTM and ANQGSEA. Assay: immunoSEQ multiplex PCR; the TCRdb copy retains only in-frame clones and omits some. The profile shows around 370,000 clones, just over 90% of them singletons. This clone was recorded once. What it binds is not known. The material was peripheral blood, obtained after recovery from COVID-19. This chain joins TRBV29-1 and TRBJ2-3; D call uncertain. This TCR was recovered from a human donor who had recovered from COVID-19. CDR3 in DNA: TGCAGCGTTGAAGATCCTACAGATACGCAGTATTTT. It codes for CSVEDPTDTQYF.